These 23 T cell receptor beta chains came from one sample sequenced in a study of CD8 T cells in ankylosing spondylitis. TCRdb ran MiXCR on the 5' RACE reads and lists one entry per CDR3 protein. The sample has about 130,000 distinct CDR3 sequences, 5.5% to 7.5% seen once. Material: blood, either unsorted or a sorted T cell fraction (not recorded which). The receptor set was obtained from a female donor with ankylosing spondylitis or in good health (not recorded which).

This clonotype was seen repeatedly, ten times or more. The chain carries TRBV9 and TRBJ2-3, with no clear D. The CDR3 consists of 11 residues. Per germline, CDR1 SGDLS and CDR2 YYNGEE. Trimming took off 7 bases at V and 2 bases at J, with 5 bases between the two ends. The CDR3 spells CASRYTDTQYF. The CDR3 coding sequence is TGTGCCAGCCGCTACACAGATACGCAGTATTTT.

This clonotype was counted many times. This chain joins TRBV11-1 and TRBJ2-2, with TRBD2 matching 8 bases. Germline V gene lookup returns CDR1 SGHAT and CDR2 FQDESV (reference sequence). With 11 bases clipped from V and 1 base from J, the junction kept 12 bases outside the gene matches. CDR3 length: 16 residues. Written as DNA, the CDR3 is TGTGCCTGCGGGTTAGAGCGGGAGAGGAACACCGGGGAGCTGTTTTTT. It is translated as CACGLERERNTGELFF.

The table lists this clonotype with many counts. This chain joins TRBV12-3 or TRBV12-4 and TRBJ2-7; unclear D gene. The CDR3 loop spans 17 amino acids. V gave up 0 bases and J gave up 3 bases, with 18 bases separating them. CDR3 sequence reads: CASSLALDSSPLYEQYF. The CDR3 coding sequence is TGTGCCAGCAGTTTAGCGTTGGATTCCTCCCCTCTCTACGAGCAGTACTTC.

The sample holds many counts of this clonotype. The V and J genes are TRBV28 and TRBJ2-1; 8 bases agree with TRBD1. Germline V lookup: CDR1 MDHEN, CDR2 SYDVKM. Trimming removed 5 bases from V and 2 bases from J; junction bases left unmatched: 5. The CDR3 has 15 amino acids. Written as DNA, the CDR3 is TGTGCCAGCAGTCCCCGGACAGGGACCTACAATGAGCAGTTCTTC. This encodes CASSPRTGTYNEQFF.

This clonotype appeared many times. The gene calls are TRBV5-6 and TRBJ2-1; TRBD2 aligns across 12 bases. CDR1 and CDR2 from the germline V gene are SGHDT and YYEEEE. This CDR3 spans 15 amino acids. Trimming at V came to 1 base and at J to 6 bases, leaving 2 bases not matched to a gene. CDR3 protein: CASSLTSGGPNEQFF. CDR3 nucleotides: TGTGCCAGCAGCTTGACTAGCGGGGGGCCCAATGAGCAGTTCTTC.

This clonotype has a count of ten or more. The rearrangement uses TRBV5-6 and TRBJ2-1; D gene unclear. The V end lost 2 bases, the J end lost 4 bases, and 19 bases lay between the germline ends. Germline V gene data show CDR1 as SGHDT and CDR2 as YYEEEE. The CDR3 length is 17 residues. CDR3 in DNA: TGTGCCAGCAGCTTCGCCCCAGGTTCGCAAGGGTACAATGAGCAGTTCTTC. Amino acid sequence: CASSFAPGSQGYNEQFF.

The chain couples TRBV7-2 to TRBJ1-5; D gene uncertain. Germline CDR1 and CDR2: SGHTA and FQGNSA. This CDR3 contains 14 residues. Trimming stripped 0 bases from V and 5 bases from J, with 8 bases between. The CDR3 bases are TGTGCCAGCAGCTTAGCTCTTGGGTATCAGCCCCAGCATTTT. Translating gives CASSLALGYQPQHF.

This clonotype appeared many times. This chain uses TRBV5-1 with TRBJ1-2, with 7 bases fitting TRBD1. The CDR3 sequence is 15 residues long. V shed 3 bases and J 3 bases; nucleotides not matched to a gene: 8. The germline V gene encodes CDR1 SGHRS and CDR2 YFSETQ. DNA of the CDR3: TGCGCCAGCAGCTCCGCCGGGACAGCGGACTATGGCTACACCTTC. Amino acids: CASSSAGTADYGYTF. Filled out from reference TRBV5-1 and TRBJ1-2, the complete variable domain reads KAGVTQTPRYLIKTRGQQVTLSCSPISGHRSVSWYQQTPGQGLQFLFEYFSETQRNKGNFPGRFSGRQFSNSRSEMNVSTLELGDSALYLCASSSAGTADYGYTFGSGTRLTVV.

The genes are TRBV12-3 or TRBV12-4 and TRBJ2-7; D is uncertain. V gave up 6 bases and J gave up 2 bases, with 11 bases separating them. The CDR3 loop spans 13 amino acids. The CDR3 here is CASSQNQPYEQYF. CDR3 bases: TGTGCCAGCAGCCAAAACCAGCCCTACGAGCAGTACTTC.

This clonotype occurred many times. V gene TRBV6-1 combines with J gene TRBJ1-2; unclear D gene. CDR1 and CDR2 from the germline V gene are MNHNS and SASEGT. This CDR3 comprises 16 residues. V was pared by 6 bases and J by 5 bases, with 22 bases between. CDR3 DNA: TGTGCCAGCAGGAGGGATTTCGGGGATGAGGCTTATGGCTACACCTTC. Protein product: CASRRDFGDEAYGYTF.

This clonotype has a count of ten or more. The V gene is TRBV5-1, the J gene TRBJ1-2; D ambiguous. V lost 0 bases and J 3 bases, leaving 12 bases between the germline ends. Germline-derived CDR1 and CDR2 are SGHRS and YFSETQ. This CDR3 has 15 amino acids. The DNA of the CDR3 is TGCGCCAGCAGCTTGGCCTCAGGTCTTCACTATGGCTACACCTTC. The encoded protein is CASSLASGLHYGYTF.

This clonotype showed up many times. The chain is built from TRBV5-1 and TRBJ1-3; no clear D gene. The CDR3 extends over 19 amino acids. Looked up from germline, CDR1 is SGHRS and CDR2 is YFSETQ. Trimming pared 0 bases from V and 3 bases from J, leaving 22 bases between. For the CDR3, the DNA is TGCGCCAGCAGCTTGGAAGGTGGACCGGCCGAAACAAATGGAAACACCATATATTTT. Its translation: CASSLEGGPAETNGNTIYF.

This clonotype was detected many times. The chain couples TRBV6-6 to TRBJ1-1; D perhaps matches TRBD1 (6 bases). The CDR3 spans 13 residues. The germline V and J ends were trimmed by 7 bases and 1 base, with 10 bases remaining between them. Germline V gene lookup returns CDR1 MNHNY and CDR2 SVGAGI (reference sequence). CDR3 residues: CASTMTGNTEAFF. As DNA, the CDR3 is TGTGCCAGCACTATGACAGGGAACACTGAAGCTTTCTTT.

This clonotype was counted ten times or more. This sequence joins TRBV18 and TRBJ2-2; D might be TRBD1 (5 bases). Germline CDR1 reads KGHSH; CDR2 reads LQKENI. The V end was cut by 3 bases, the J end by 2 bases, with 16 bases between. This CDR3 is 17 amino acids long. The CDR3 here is CASSPTLDTLNTGELFF. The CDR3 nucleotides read TGTGCCAGCTCACCCACACTGGACACCCTCAACACCGGGGAGCTGTTTTTT.

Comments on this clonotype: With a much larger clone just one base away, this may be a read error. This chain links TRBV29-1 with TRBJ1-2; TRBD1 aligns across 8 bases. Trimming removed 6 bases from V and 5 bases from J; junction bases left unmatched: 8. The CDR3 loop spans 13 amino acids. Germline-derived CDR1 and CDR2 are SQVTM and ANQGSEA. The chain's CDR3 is CSVSTGDPYGYTF. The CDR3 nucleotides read TGCAGCGTCTCGACAGGGGACCCATATGGCTACACCTTC.

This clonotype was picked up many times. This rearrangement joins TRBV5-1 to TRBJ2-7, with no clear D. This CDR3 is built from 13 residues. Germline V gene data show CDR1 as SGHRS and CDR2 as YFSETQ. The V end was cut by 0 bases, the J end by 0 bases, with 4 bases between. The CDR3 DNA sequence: TGCGCCAGCAGCTTGGCGGGCTCCTACGAGCAGTACTTC. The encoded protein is CASSLAGSYEQYF. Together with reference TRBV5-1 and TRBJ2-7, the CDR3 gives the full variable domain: KAGVTQTPRYLIKTRGQQVTLSCSPISGHRSVSWYQQTPGQGLQFLFEYFSETQRNKGNFPGRFSGRQFSNSRSEMNVSTLELGDSALYLCASSLAGSYEQYFGPGTRLTVT.

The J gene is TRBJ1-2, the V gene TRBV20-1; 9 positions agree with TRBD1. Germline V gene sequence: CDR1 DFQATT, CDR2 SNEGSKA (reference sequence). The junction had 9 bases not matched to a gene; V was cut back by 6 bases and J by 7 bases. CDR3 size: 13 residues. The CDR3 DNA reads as TGCAGTGCAAAGGGGACAGGGAAGAGTGGCTACACCTTC. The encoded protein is CSAKGTGKSGYTF.

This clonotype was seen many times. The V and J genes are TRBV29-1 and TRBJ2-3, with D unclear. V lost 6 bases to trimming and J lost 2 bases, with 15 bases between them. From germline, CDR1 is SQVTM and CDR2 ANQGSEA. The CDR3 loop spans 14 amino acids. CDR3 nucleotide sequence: TGCAGCGTGGGGAACACGGCGAACACAGATACGCAGTATTTT. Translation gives CSVGNTANTDTQYF.

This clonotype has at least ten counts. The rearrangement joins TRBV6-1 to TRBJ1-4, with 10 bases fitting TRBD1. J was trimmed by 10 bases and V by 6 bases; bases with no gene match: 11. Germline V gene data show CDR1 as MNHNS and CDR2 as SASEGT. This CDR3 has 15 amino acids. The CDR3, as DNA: TGTGCCAGCAGCGCCGGACAGGGGGAAAGGCGAAAACTGTTTTTT. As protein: CASSAGQGERRKLFF.

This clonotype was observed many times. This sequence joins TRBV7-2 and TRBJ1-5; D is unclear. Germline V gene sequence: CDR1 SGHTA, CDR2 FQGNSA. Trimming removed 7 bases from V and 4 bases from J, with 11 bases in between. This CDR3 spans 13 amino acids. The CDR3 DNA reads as TGTGCCAGCACACCGGGAGGGAATCAGCCCCAGCATTTT. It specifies CASTPGGNQPQHF. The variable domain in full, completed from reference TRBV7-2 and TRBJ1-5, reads GAGVSQSPSNKVTEKGKDVELRCDPISGHTALYWYRQSLGQGLEFLIYFQGNSAPDKSGLPSDRFSAERTGGSVSTLTIQRTQQEDSAVYLCASTPGGNQPQHFGDGTRLSIL.

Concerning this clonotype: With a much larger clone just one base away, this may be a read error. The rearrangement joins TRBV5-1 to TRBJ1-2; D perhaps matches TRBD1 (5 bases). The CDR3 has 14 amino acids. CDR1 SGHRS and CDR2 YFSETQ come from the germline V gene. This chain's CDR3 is CASTRDLYNYDYTF. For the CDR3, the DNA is TGCGCCAGCACCAGGGACCTATACAACTATGACTACACCTTC.

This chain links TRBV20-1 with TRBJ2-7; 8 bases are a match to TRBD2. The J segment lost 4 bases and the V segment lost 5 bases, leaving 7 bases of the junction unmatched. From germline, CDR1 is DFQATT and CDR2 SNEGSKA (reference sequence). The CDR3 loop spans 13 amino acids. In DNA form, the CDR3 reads TGCAGTGCTCATCGGGGGGGCGCATACGAGCAGTACTTC. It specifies CSAHRGGAYEQYF.

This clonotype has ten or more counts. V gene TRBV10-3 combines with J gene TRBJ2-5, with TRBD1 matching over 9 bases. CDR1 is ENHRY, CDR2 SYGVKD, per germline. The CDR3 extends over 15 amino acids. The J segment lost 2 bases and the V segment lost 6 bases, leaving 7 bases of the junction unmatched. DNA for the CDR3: TGTGCCATCAGGGGGACAGGGAGGGGGCAAGAGACCCAGTACTTC. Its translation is CAIRGTGRGQETQYF.